Here is one T cell receptor (beta chain) with its context. The data belong to a study of technical replicates of blood from a handful of donors. The CDR3 has 13 residues. CDR1 and CDR2 (germline): SGHNT, YENEEA. Trimming pared 2 bases from V and 2 bases from J, leaving 6 bases between. TCRdb keeps only in-frame clones here, not all; method: immunoSEQ multiplex PCR. This sample carries over 60,000 clones, roughly 89% of them seen once, and the ten largest clones take about 5%. V usage is TRBV11-3 and J usage is TRBJ1-2, with TRBD1 as a possible D gene (6 bases). Material for sequencing was PBMCs. The receptor's source is a human donor in good health. Some clones in this sample may be carry-over from other donors' samples. DNA of the CDR3: TGTGCCAGCAGCTTACAGGGGAACTATGGCTACACCTTC. Protein sequence: CASSLQGNYGYTF.